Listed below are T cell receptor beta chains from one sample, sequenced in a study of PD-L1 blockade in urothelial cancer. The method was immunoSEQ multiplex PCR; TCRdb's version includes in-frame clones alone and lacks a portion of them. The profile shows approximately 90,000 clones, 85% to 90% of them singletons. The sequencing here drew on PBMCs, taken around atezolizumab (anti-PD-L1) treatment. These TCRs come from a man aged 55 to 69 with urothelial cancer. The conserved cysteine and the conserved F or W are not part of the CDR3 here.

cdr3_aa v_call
ASSSPSGGVETQY TRBV5-4
ASSLEGGAHNEQF TRBV7-3
ASSLGPTGVNQPQH TRBV11-2
ASSPGQVTDTQY TRBV7-3
ASSQRSGDYEQY TRBV4-3
SARDGRLA TRBV20-1
ASSPGTRVDEQF TRBV18
SARWDRGLR TRBV20-1
ASKRQRYGVATNEKLF TRBV19
ASSLGRTGITDTQY TRBV7-9
ASSTSGRTDTQY TRBV6-6
ASSQSPGGEEKLF TRBV4-3
ASSSGLAGHTDTQY TRBV7-8
ASSANDRVNYGYT TRBV9
ASSYSYQASYEQY TRBV6-5
AWASGQVQETQY TRBV30
ASSLATGQRNLNTEAF TRBV7-8
ASSLLVRGELF TRBV7-2
ASLPGLAGIKADTQY TRBV18
ASSEPGLGEQY TRBV10-1
ASSLVSTFKSDTQY TRBV5-6
ASSQDRGTGTKEPYGYT TRBV4-3
AWSPGTGGNQPQH TRBV30
ASPGQYTDTQY TRBV6-1
ASSEFVASGGNEQF TRBV2
ASSLGDSRTDTQY TRBV7-9
ASSSHSSGTEAF TRBV19
ASSFGTEETQY TRBV5-6
ASRQGREQY TRBV27
ATSLPTQNIQY TRBV15
ASRRRGTGKF TRBV23-1
ASSLGSRDRGGLTYEQY TRBV7-2